Below are 17 T cell receptor beta chains sequenced from a single sample in a study of shared clonotypes between healthy human individuals. The data were produced by immunoSEQ multiplex PCR, yet TCRdb's version contains in-frame clones alone and is incomplete. The table lists roughly 2 million clones, around 96% of them singletons. Positive CCR7 selection of CD45RO-negative cells yielded the naive CD8 cells, and terminally differentiated effector memory CD45RA+ cells were excluded. The sequenced material came from naive CD8+ T cells sorted from blood. All receptors derive from a man between 18 and 29 years old in good health.

As for this clone: This CDR3 is also generated by other DNA sequences in the sample. J is TRBJ2-2 and V is TRBV13, with D perhaps matching TRBD2 (6 bases). The CDR3 runs to 14 residues. Germline CDR1 is PRHDT and CDR2 is FYEKMQ (reference sequence). The V gene lost 2 bases and the J gene lost 4 bases, with 8 bases spanning the gap. This chain's CDR3 is CASSLLGGTGELFF. The CDR3 nucleotides are TGTGCCAGCAGCTTATTGGGGGGCACCGGGGAGCTGTTTTTT. Full variable domain (rest looked up from reference TRBV13 and TRBJ2-2): AAGVIQSPRHLIKEKRETATLKCYPIPRHDTVYWYQQGPGQDPQFLISFYEKMQSDKGSIPDRFSAQQFSDYHSELNMSSLELGDSALYFCASSLLGGTGELFFGEGSRLTVL.

The V and J genes are TRBV16 and TRBJ2-7; maybe TRBD2 (5 bases). The CDR3 is 12 amino acids. Germline lookup yields CDR1 KGHSY and CDR2 FQNENV. V was cut by 7 bases and J by 7 bases, with 14 bases left in between. CDR3 loop: CASTPDPGEQYF. The CDR3 DNA reads TGTGCCAGCACCCCAGACCCGGGGGAGCAGTACTTC.

The chain combines TRBV27 with TRBJ2-7, with 12 bases that match TRBD2. The CDR3 runs to 16 residues. Trimming took 5 bases from V and 4 from J; bases not matched to a gene: 9. CDR1 is MNHEY and CDR2 is SMNVEV in the germline V gene (reference sequence). CDR3 residues: CASSPSGGEVLYEQYF. CDR3 coding DNA: TGTGCCAGCAGTCCTAGCGGGGGGGAGGTTTTGTACGAGCAGTACTTC.

This rearrangement joins TRBV18 to TRBJ2-1; D is unresolved. The length of the CDR3 is 13 residues. The germline CDR1 and CDR2 sequences are KGHSH and LQKENI. Trimming shortened V by 3 bases and J by 7 bases, and 10 bases separated the two germline ends. CDR3: CASSPFEVNEQFF. For the CDR3, the DNA is TGTGCCAGCTCACCCTTTGAGGTGAATGAGCAGTTCTTC.

V is TRBV9 and J is TRBJ2-1; TRBD2 matches at 12 bases. CDR1 and CDR2 (germline): SGDLS, YYNGEE. Trimming cost V 4 bases and J 7 bases; bases outside gene matches: 3. The CDR3 contains 14 residues. In DNA form, the CDR3 reads TGTGCCAGCAGCCTAGCGGGGGGGCCGAATGAGCAGTTCTTC. Amino acids: CASSLAGGPNEQFF. The entire variable domain, with the rest obtained from reference TRBV9 and TRBJ2-1, is as follows: DSGVTQTPKHLITATGQRVTLRCSPRSGDLSVYWYQQSLDQGLQFLIQYYNGEERAKGNILERFSAQQFPDLHSELNLSSLELGDSALYFCASSLAGGPNEQFFGPGTRLTVL.

This sequence joins TRBV5-1 and TRBJ2-2; D remains ambiguous. The CDR3 consists of 16 residues. CDR1 is SGHRS and CDR2 is YFSETQ in the germline V gene. Trimming removed 7 bases from V and 0 bases from J, with 16 bases in between. CDR3 amino acids: CASSPRVTANTGELFF. CDR3 nucleotides: TGCGCCAGCTCCCCCCGGGTTACAGCGAACACCGGGGAGCTGTTTTTT.

The V and J genes are TRBV5-4 and TRBJ2-7; perhaps TRBD1 as D (6 bases). The V gene's germline CDR1 is SGHNT and CDR2 YYREEE (reference sequence). Trimming took off 4 bases at V and 3 bases at J, with 17 bases between the two ends. The CDR3 has 15 residues. CDR3 sequence: CASSPDVGALYEQYF. DNA for the CDR3: TGTGCCAGCAGCCCCGACGTGGGGGCCCTCTACGAGCAGTACTTC.

Only one count was recorded for this clone. V is TRBV9 and J is TRBJ2-7; D is uncertain. CDR1 SGDLS and CDR2 YYNGEE come from the germline V gene. V lost 8 bases and J lost 0, with 24 bases in between. This CDR3 region has 17 residues. CDR3 region: CASAPFETVRSSYEQYF. CDR3 sequence (DNA): TGTGCCAGTGCGCCCTTCGAGACCGTAAGGAGCTCCTACGAGCAGTACTTC.

The sample holds one count of this clone. V gene TRBV6-1 combines with J gene TRBJ2-3; 9 bases fit TRBD2. The CDR3 has 17 residues. V dropped 2 bases and J dropped 2; count of bases not matched to a gene: 8. CDR1 and CDR2 (germline): MNHNS, SASEGT. CDR3 coding DNA: TGTGCCAGCAGTGAATATGCGGGGGGGCCTGACACAGATACGCAGTATTTT. Translating gives CASSEYAGGPDTDTQYF.

The chain uses TRBV10-2 and TRBJ2-1, with unresolved D. Trimming stripped 7 bases from V and 6 bases from J, with 7 bases between. Germline CDR1 and CDR2: WSHSY and SAAADI. This CDR3 has 11 amino acids. The CDR3, as DNA: TGCGCCAGCAAGTCGGGCAATGAGCAGTTCTTC. This encodes CASKSGNEQFF.

The chain is built from TRBV5-1 and TRBJ2-7; possibly TRBD2 for D (6 bases). V was pared by 3 bases and J by 4 bases, with 20 bases between. The CDR3 is 16 residues long. The V gene's germline CDR1 is SGHRS and CDR2 YFSETQ. DNA of the CDR3: TGCGCCAGCAGCTCATCGACTAGTCCCGGCCTTTACGAGCAGTACTTC. It codes for CASSSSTSPGLYEQYF.

This clone was counted between two and nine times. The chain is built from TRBV2 and TRBJ2-1, with D perhaps matching TRBD1 (6 bases). Germline CDR1 is SNHLY and CDR2 is FYNNEI. This CDR3 comprises 16 residues. Trimming left V 5 bases short and J 4 bases short, with 18 bases between. The CDR3 DNA sequence: TGTGCCAGCAGTCAAGGTTCCGGGACATTGTACAATGAGCAGTTCTTC. Amino acid sequence: CASSQGSGTLYNEQFF. Full variable domain (rest looked up from reference TRBV2 and TRBJ2-1): EPEVTQTPSHQVTQMGQEVILRCVPISNHLYFYWYRQILGQKVEFLVSFYNNEISEKSEIFDDQFSVERPDGSNFTLKIRSTKLEDSAMYFCASSQGSGTLYNEQFFGPGTRLTVL.

The J gene is TRBJ1-1, the V gene TRBV10-3; the D is unclear. With 4 bases removed from V and 0 bases from J, the gap between germline ends came to 12 bases. From germline, CDR1 is ENHRY and CDR2 SYGVKD. CDR3 length: 15 residues. The CDR3 coding sequence is TGTGCCATCAGTGTCAGTAATAAGATGAACACTGAAGCTTTCTTT. Translated: CAISVSNKMNTEAFF.

This chain links TRBV7-6 with TRBJ1-1; 9 bases line up with TRBD1. With 5 bases clipped from V and 4 bases from J, the junction kept 2 bases outside the gene matches. Germline loops: CDR1 SGHVS, CDR2 FNYEAQ. The CDR3 contains 13 residues. The CDR3 region has the DNA TGTGCCAGCAGCACGGGACAGGGCACTGAAGCTTTCTTT. It is translated as CASSTGQGTEAFF. Variable domain in full (rest from reference TRBV7-6 and TRBJ1-1): GAGVSQSPRYKVTKRGQDVALRCDPISGHVSLYWYRQALGQGPEFLTYFNYEAQQDKSGLPNDRFSAERPEGSISTLTIQRTEQRDSAMYRCASSTGQGTEAFFGQGTRLTVV.

This sequence joins TRBV29-1 and TRBJ2-3, with 9 bases that match TRBD1. Germline trimming cut 6 bases from V and 5 bases from J; bases unmatched to any gene: 6. This CDR3 spans 13 amino acids. Per germline, CDR1 SQVTM and CDR2 ANQGSEA. CDR3: CSVQGAEGDTQYF. Written as DNA, the CDR3 is TGCAGCGTACAGGGGGCCGAGGGAGATACGCAGTATTTT.

The chain recombines TRBV19 with TRBJ1-3; no definite D call. Germline V gene lookup returns CDR1 LNHDA and CDR2 SQIVND (reference sequence). The CDR3 covers 20 residues. V gave up 4 bases and J gave up 2 bases, with 27 bases separating them. The CDR3 loop is CASSNFGTDDLIEPGNTIYF. The CDR3 DNA is TGTGCCAGTAGTAATTTCGGAACAGACGACCTGATCGAGCCTGGAAACACCATATATTTT.

This clone was detected once. The J gene is TRBJ1-2, the V gene TRBV9, with 8 bases matching TRBD1. The ends lost 0 bases at V and 7 bases at J; junction bases unmatched: 11. The CDR3 totals 16 residues. Germline CDR1 is SGDLS and CDR2 is YYNGEE. The DNA for the CDR3 is TGTGCCAGCAGCGTAGAGGGTCAGGGGGCTCTTCTTGGCTACACCTTC. Its protein is CASSVEGQGALLGYTF.